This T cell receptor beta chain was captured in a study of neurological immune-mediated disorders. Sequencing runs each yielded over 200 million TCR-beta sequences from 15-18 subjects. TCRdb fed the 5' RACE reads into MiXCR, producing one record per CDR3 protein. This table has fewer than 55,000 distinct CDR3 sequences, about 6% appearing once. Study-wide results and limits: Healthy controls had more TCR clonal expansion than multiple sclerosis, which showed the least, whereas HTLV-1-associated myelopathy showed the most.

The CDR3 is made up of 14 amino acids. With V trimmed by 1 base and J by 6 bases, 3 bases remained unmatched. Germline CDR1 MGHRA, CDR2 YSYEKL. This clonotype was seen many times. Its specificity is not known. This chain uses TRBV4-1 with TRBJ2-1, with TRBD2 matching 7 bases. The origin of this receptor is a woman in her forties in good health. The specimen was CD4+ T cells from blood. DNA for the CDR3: TGCGCCAGCAGCCAAGGGCGGGAGAGCAATGAGCAGTTCTTC. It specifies CASSQGRESNEQFF.